These 20 T cell receptor beta chains were sequenced from one sample in a study of OX40 agonist ivuxolimab in advanced cancers. Clones were read by immunoSEQ multiplex PCR, and TCRdb kept only the in-frame ones, dropping some. The sample lists around 63,000 clones, roughly nine tenths seen once, with less than 14% in the top ten. The source was CD4+ or CD8+ T cells sorted from blood, collected in a trial of the OX40 agonist ivuxolimab. The receptor set was obtained from an adult with an advanced solid tumor such as melanoma, head and neck, liver or kidney cancer.

This clone was detected only a few times. V gene TRBV2 combines with J gene TRBJ1-5; tentative D call: TRBD1 (6 bases). The CDR3 consists of 17 residues. V was pared by 2 bases and J by 5 bases, with 19 bases between. Germline assignment: CDR1 SNHLY and CDR2 FYNNEI. This CDR3 is CASSERDSHRGYQPQHF. CDR3 bases: TGTGCCAGCAGTGAACGGGACTCACATAGGGGGTATCAGCCCCAGCATTTT.

The genes are TRBV19 and TRBJ1-4; no clear D gene. Germline V lookup: CDR1 LNHDA, CDR2 SQIVND (reference sequence). V lost 0 bases, J lost 6 bases, and 17 bases lay in between. This CDR3 comprises 17 residues. The CDR3 DNA sequence: TGTGCCAGTAGTATAGATAATCATAGGGTAGAGGATGAAAAACTGTTTTTT. This encodes CASSIDNHRVEDEKLFF.

The chain carries TRBV5-1 and TRBJ2-1; no firm D call. Per germline, CDR1 SGHRS and CDR2 YFSETQ. V lost 0 bases and J 7 bases, leaving 8 bases between the germline ends. The CDR3 runs 13 residues. Written as DNA, the CDR3 is TGCGCCAGCAGCTTGGAATCACGGAATGAGCAGTTCTTC. As protein: CASSLESRNEQFF.

The sample holds one count of this clone. CDR3 protein: CASTFGSPSYEQYF. DNA for the CDR3: TGTGCCAGCACCTTTGGATCCCCGAGCTACGAGCAGTACTTC. The chain carries TRBV6-6 and TRBJ2-7, with D unresolved. This CDR3 is 14 amino acids long. CDR1 is MNHNY and CDR2 is SVGAGI in the germline V gene (reference sequence). The V gene lost 7 bases and the J gene lost 3 bases, with 16 bases spanning the gap.

V gene TRBV6-4 combines with J gene TRBJ2-2; no reliable D call. This CDR3 is 16 amino acids long. The germline gives CDR1 MRHNA, CDR2 SNTAGT. The germline V and J ends were trimmed by 3 bases and 0 bases, with 11 bases remaining between them. CDR3 in amino acids: CASSELALANTGELFF. Written as DNA, the CDR3 is TGTGCCAGCAGTGAGTTAGCCCTCGCGAACACCGGGGAGCTGTTTTTT.

This chain uses TRBV6-6 with TRBJ2-7; TRBD1 agrees at 9 bases. The V gene's germline CDR1 is MNHNY and CDR2 SVGAGI (reference sequence). The CDR3 covers 13 residues. J gave up 5 bases and V 6 bases, and 5 bases lay outside the gene matches. CDR3 protein: CASRTGQGHEQYF. In nucleotides, the CDR3 is TGTGCCAGCAGGACGGGACAGGGCCACGAGCAGTACTTC.

This chain links TRBV7-3 with TRBJ2-3, with 9 bases identical to TRBD1. V dropped 5 bases and J dropped 2; count of bases not matched to a gene: 11. The CDR3 totals 17 residues. Germline assignment: CDR1 SGHTA and CDR2 FQGTGA. Here the CDR3 DNA reads TGTGCCAGCAGCATCTACGACAGGGGGAGCCCCACAGATACGCAGTATTTT. This codes for CASSIYDRGSPTDTQYF.

The V gene is TRBV7-3, the J gene TRBJ2-3; D perhaps matches TRBD1 (6 bases). Germline V gene sequence: CDR1 SGHTA, CDR2 FQGTGA. V was clipped by 3 bases and J by 4 bases, with 8 bases between them. The CDR3 is made up of 13 amino acids. In DNA form, the CDR3 reads TGTGCCAGCAGCTTCACAGGGCCAGATACGCAGTATTTT. Residues: CASSFTGPDTQYF.

The chain carries TRBV7-9 and TRBJ1-1; D call uncertain. This CDR3 comprises 14 residues. V was shortened by 4 bases and J by 2 bases, with 11 bases between the two germline ends. CDR1 and CDR2 (germline): SEHNR, FQNEAQ (reference sequence). CDR3 protein: CASSSYQDNTEAFF. Written as DNA, the CDR3 is TGTGCCAGCAGCTCCTATCAAGATAACACTGAAGCTTTCTTT.

The rearrangement uses TRBV5-1 and TRBJ1-4; TRBD1 matches 7 bases. Germline V lookup: CDR1 SGHRS, CDR2 YFSETQ. The V segment lost 4 bases and the J segment 5 bases; nucleotides outside the gene matches: 5. CDR3 size: 14 residues. The CDR3 nucleotides are TGCGCCAGCAGCCTACAGGGGTCGAATGAAAAACTGTTTTTT. Translated, it gives CASSLQGSNEKLFF. The complete variable domain, with remaining parts taken from reference TRBV5-1 and TRBJ1-4, reads KAGVTQTPRYLIKTRGQQVTLSCSPISGHRSVSWYQQTPGQGLQFLFEYFSETQRNKGNFPGRFSGRQFSNSRSEMNVSTLELGDSALYLCASSLQGSNEKLFFGSGTQLSVL.

The chain joins TRBV28 to TRBJ2-2, with 8 bases lining up with TRBD2. The CDR3 extends over 15 amino acids. V lost 7 bases to trimming and J lost 5 bases; unmatched junction nucleotides: 9. Germline CDR1 MDHEN, CDR2 SYDVKM. In DNA, the CDR3 is TGTGCCAGCATCGAGGGGTCGGGAGGGACCGGGGAGCTGTTTTTT. Its protein product is CASIEGSGGTGELFF.

This sequence joins TRBV15 and TRBJ2-5; D gene ambiguous. There are 12 residues in the CDR3. V dropped 1 base and J dropped 4 bases, with 4 bases sitting between them. Per germline, CDR1 LNHNV and CDR2 YYDKDF (reference sequence). The CDR3 reads CATSRGGETQYF. DNA for the CDR3: TGTGCCACCAGCAGAGGGGGAGAGACCCAGTACTTC.

J is TRBJ2-1 and V is TRBV6-5; no firm D call. Germline V gives CDR1 MNHEY, CDR2 SVGAGI. This CDR3 is built from 11 residues. Trimming left V 4 bases short and J 14 bases short, with 12 bases between. This CDR3 is CASSSETSKFF. The CDR3 DNA follows: TGTGCCAGCAGTTCTGAGACTTCAAAGTTCTTC.

This clone is deemed medium-sized (0.01 to 0.1%). V gene TRBV5-4 combines with J gene TRBJ1-2; 7 bases match TRBD1. Looked up from germline, CDR1 is SGHNT and CDR2 is YYREEE (reference sequence). Trimming cost V 5 bases and J 4 bases; bases outside gene matches: 8. The CDR3 has 14 residues. Here the CDR3 DNA reads TGTGCCAGCAGGAGGCCCGGGGACAGCTATGGCTACACCTTC. It is translated as CASRRPGDSYGYTF. Supplemented by reference TRBV5-4 and TRBJ1-2, the full variable domain reads ETGVTQSPTHLIKTRGQQVTLRCSSQSGHNTVSWYQQALGQGPQFIFQYYREEENGRGNFPPRFSGLQFPNYSSELNVNALELDDSALYLCASRRPGDSYGYTFGSGTRLTVV.

The rearrangement uses TRBV5-1 and TRBJ2-7, with D perhaps TRBD2 (5 bases). The CDR3 runs to 12 residues. Trimming stripped 6 bases from V and 6 bases from J, with 13 bases between. Germline V gene lookup returns CDR1 SGHRS and CDR2 YFSETQ. CDR3 region: CASTSWAAEQYF. The CDR3 region has the DNA TGCGCCAGCACTAGCTGGGCAGCCGAGCAGTACTTC.

This chain uses TRBV20-1 with TRBJ2-1; possible D gene TRBD1, 6 bases. Germline lookup yields CDR1 DFQATT and CDR2 SNEGSKA (reference sequence). V was pared by 6 bases and J by 4 bases, with 7 bases between. The CDR3 consists of 11 residues. The CDR3 DNA is TGCAGTGCAGACAGGTACAATGAGCAGTTCTTC. This translates into CSADRYNEQFF.

V and J are TRBV6-4 and TRBJ1-6; 7 nucleotides align to TRBD1. Germline values: CDR1 MRHNA, CDR2 SNTAGT. The CDR3 length is 15 residues. The trim removed 5 bases at V and 4 bases at J, leaving 5 bases unmatched. This CDR3 is CASSRDSRYNSPLHF. In DNA form, the CDR3 reads TGTGCCAGCAGTAGGGACAGCCGTTATAATTCACCCCTCCACTTT.

The chain joins TRBV4-2 to TRBJ2-5, with 10 bases aligning to TRBD2. CDR1 is LGHNA and CDR2 is YNFKEQ in the germline V gene. V gave up 4 bases and J gave up 5 bases; unmatched junction bases: 4. The CDR3 sequence is 14 residues long. CDR3 nucleotide sequence: TGTGCCAGCAGCCTTCTAGCGGGAGTGGAGACCCAGTACTTC. It codes for CASSLLAGVETQYF.

Of note for this clone: Other DNA sequences from this sample encode an identical CDR3 as well. The gene calls are TRBV5-1 and TRBJ2-7; 9 bases are a match to TRBD2. The CDR3 is made up of 16 amino acids. In germline, CDR1 is SGHRS, CDR2 YFSETQ. After removal of 0 bases from V and 1 base from J, the junction contained 5 bases not matched to a gene. The CDR3 here is CASSLVAGVLSYEQYF. The CDR3 bases are TGCGCCAGCAGCTTGGTAGCGGGAGTTTTATCCTACGAGCAGTACTTC.

This sequence joins TRBV19 and TRBJ2-7; D is unclear. In germline, CDR1 is LNHDA, CDR2 SQIVND (reference sequence). Trimming pared 8 bases from V and 5 bases from J, leaving 22 bases between. CDR3 length equals 15 residues. The DNA for the CDR3 is TGTGCCAGTTCGAGACGTCAAGGAGCACGGGACGAGCAGTACTTC. It translates to CASSRRQGARDEQYF.